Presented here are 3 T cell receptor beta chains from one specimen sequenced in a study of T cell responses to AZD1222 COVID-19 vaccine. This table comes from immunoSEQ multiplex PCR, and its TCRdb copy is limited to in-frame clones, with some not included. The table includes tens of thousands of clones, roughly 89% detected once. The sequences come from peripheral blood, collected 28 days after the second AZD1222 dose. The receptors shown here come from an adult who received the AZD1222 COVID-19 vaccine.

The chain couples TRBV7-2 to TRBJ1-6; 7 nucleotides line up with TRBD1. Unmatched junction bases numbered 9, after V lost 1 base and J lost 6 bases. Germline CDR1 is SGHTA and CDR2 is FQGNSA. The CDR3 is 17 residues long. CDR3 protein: CASSLEGGWDSNSPLHF. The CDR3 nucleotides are TGTGCCAGCAGCTTAGAAGGGGGGTGGGACAGTAATTCACCCCTCCACTTT.

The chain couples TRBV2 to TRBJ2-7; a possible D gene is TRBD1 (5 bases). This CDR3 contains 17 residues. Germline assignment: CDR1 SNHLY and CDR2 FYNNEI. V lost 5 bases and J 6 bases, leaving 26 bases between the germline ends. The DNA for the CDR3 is TGTGCCAGCAGTCAATCCTACGACAGCTTACCCTATGGCGAGCAGTACTTC. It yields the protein CASSQSYDSLPYGEQYF. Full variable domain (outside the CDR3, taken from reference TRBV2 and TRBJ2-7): EPEVTQTPSHQVTQMGQEVILRCVPISNHLYFYWYRQILGQKVEFLVSFYNNEISEKSEIFDDQFSVERPDGSNFTLKIRSTKLEDSAMYFCASSQSYDSLPYGEQYFGPGTRLTVT.

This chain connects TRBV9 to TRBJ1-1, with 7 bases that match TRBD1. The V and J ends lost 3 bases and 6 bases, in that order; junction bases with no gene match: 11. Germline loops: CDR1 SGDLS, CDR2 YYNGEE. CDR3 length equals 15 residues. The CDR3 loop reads CASSDRQGGLAEAFF. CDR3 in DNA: TGTGCCAGCAGCGACCGACAAGGGGGCCTGGCTGAAGCTTTCTTT.